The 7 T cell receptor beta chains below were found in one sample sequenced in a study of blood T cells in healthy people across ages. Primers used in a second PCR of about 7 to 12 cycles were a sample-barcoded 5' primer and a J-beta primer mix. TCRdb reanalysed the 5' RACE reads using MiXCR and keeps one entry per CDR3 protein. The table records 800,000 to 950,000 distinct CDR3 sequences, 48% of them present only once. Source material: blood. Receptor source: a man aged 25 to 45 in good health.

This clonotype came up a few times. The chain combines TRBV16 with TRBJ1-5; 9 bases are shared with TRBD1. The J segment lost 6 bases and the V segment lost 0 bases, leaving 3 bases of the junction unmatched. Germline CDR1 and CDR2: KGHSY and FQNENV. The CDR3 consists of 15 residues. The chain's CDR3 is CASSQSPTGGQPQHF. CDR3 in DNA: TGTGCCAGCAGCCAATCGCCGACAGGGGGTCAGCCCCAGCATTTT. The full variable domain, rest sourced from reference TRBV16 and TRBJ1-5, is GEEVAQTPKHLVRGEGQKAKLYCAPIKGHSYVFWYQQVLKNEFKFLISFQNENVFDETGMPKERFSAKCLPNSPCSLEIQATKLEDSAVYFCASSQSPTGGQPQHFGDGTRLSIL.

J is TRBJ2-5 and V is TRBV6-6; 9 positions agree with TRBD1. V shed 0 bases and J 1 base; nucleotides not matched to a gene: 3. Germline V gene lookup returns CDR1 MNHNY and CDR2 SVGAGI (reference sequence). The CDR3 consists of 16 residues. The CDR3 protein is CASSYSGQGTQETQYF. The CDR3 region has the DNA TGTGCCAGCAGTTACTCGGGACAGGGTACCCAAGAGACCCAGTACTTC.

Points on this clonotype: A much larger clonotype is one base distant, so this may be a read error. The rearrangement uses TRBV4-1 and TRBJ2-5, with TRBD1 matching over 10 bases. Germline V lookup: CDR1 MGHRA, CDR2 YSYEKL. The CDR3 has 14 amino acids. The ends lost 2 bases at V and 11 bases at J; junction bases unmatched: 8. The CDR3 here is CASSQPTGTGEQYF. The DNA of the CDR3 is TGCGCCAGCAGCCAACCGACAGGGACAGGGGAGCAGTACTTC.

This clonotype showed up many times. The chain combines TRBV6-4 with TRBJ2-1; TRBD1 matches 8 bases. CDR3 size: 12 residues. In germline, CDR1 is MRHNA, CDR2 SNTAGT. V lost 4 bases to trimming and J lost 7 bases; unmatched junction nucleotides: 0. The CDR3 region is CASSGQGNEQFF. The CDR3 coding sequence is TGTGCCAGCAGTGGACAGGGGAATGAGCAGTTCTTC.

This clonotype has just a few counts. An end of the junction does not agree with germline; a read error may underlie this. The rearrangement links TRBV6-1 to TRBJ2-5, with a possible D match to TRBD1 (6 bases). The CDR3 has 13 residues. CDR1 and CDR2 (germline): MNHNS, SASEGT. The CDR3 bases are TGTGCCAGCAGAGGACAGAACCAGGAGACCCAGTACTTC. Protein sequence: CASRGQNQETQYF.

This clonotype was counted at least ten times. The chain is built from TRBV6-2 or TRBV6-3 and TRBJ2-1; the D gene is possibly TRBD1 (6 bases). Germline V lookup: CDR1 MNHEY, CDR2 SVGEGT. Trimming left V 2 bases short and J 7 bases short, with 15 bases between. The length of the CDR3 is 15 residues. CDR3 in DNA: TGTGCCAGCAGTTACGGGCCAGGGGCTACGAATGAGCAGTTCTTC. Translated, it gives CASSYGPGATNEQFF.

The CDR3 loop reads CASSLNLGYEQYF. The CDR3 DNA is TGTGCCAGCAGCTTAAATCTTGGTTACGAGCAGTACTTC. The gene calls are TRBV7-2 and TRBJ2-7, with D unresolved. CDR1 is SGHTA, CDR2 FQGNSA, per germline. This CDR3 is built from 13 residues. Trimming stripped 2 bases from V and 4 bases from J, with 9 bases between.